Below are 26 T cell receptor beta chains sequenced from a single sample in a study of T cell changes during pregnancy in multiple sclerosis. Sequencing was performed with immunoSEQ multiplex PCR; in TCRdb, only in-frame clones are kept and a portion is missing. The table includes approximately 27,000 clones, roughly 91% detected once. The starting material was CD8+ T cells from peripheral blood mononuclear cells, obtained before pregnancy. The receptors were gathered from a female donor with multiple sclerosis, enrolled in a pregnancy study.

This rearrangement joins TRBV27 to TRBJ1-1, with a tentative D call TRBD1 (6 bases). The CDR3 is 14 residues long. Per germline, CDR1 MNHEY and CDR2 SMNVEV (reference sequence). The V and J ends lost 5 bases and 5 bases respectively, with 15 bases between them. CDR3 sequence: CASSRTGFGTEAFF. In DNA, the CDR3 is TGTGCCAGCAGTCGTACAGGGTTTGGGACTGAAGCTTTCTTT.

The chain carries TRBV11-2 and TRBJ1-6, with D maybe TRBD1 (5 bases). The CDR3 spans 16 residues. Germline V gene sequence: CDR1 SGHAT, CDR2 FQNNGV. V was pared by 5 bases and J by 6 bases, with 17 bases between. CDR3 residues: CASSLRDLEANSPLHF. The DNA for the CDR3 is TGTGCCAGCAGCCTGCGGGACCTCGAGGCTAATTCACCCCTCCACTTT.

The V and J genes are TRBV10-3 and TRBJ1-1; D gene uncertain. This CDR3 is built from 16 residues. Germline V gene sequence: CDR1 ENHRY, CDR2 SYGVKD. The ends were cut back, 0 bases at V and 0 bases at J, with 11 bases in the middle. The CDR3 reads CAISESPRNLNTEAFF. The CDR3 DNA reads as TGTGCCATCAGTGAGTCGCCCCGCAACTTGAACACTGAAGCTTTCTTT.

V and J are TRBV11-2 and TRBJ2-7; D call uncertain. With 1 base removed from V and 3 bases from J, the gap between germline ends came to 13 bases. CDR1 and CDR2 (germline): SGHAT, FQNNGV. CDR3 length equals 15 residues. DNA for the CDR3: TGTGCCAGCAGCTTAGGAGCCGGCAGGCTCTACGAGCAGTACTTC. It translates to CASSLGAGRLYEQYF.

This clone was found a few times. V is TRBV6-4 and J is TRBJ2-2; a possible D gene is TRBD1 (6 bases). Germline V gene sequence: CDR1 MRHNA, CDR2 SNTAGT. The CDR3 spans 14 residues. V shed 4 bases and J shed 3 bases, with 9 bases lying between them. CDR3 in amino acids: CASSARQDTGELFF. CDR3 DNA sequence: TGTGCCAGCAGTGCCCGACAGGACACCGGGGAGCTGTTTTTT.

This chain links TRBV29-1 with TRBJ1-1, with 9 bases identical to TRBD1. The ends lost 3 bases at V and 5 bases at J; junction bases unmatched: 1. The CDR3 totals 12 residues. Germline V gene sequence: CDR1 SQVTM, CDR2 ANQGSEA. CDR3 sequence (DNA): TGCAGCGTTGAGGGACAGGGAACTGAAGCTTTCTTT. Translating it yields CSVEGQGTEAFF. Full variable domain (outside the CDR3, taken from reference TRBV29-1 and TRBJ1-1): SAVISQKPSRDICQRGTSLTIQCQVDSQVTMMFWYRQQPGQSLTLIATANQGSEATYESGFVIDKFPISRPNLTFSTLTVSNMSPEDSSIYLCSVEGQGTEAFFGQGTRLTVV.

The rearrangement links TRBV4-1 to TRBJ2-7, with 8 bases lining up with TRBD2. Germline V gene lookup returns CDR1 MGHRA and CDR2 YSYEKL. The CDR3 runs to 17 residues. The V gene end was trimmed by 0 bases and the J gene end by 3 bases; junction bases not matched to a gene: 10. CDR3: CASSQDRDSGAFYEQYF. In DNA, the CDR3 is TGCGCCAGCAGCCAAGATCGAGATAGCGGGGCTTTCTACGAGCAGTACTTC.

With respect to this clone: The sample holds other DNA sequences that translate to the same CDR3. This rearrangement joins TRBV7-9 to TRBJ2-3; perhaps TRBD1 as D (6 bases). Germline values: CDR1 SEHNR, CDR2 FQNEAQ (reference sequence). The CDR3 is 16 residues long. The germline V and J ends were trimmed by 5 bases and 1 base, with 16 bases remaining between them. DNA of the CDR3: TGTGCCAGCAGCCTCCCTGGGGGCGCGGGCACAGATACGCAGTATTTT. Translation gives CASSLPGGAGTDTQYF.

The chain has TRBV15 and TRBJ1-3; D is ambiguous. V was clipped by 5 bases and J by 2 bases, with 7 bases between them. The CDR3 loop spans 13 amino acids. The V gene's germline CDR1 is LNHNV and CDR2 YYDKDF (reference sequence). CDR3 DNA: TGTGCCACCAGCGAAGAGGCTGGAAACACCATATATTTT. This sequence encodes CATSEEAGNTIYF.

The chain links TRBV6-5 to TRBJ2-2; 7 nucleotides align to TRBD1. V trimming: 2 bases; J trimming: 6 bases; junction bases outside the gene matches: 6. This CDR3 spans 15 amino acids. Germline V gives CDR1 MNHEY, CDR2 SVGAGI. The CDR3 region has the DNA TGTGCCAGCAGTTACGACAGGGAAAACGCCGGGGAGCTGTTTTTT. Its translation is CASSYDRENAGELFF.

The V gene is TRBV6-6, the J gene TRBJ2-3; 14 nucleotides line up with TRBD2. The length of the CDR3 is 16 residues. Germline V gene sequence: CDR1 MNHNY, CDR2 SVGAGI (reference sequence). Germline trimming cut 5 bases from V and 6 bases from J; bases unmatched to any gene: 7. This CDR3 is CASSNRLAGGLDTQYF. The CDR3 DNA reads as TGTGCCAGCAGTAACAGACTAGCGGGGGGGCTCGATACGCAGTATTTT.

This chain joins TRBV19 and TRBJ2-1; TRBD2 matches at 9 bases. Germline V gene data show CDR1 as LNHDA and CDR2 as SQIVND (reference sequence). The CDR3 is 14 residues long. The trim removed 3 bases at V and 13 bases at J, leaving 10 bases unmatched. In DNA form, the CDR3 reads TGTGCCAGTAGTATCGGGCTAGCGGGGACGAGCCAGTTCTTC. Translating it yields CASSIGLAGTSQFF.

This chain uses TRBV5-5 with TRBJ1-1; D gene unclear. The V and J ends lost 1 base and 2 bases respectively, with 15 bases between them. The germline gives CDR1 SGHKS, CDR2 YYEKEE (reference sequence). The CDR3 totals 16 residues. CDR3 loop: CASSLKAGFLNTEAFF. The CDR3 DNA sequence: TGTGCCAGCAGCTTGAAAGCGGGATTCCTAAACACTGAAGCTTTCTTT.

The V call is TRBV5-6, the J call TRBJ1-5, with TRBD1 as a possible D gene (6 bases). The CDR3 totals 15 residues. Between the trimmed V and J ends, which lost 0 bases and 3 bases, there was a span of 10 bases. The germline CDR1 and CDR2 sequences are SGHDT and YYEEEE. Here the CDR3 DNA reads TGTGCCAGCAGCTTGGGGACAGTTGCCAATCAGCCCCAGCATTTT. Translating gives CASSLGTVANQPQHF. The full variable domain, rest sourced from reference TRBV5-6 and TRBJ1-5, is DAGVTQSPTHLIKTRGQQVTLRCSPKSGHDTVSWYQQALGQGPQFIFQYYEEEERQRGNFPDRFSGHQFPNYSSELNVNALLLGDSALYLCASSLGTVANQPQHFGDGTRLSIL.

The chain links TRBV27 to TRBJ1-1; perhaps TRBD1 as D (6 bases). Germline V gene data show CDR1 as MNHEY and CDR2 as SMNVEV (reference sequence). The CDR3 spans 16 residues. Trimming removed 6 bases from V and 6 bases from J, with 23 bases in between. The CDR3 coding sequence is TGTGCCAGCAGCCCATGGGGGGGGCGGGAGGTTCCTGAAGCTTTCTTT. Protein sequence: CASSPWGGREVPEAFF.

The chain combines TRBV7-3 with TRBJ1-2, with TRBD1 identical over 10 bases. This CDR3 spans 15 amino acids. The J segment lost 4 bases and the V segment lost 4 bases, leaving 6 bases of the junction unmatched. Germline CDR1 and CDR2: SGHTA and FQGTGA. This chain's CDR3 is CASSWDRGPSYGYTF. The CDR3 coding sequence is TGTGCCAGCAGCTGGGACAGGGGTCCCTCCTATGGCTACACCTTC.

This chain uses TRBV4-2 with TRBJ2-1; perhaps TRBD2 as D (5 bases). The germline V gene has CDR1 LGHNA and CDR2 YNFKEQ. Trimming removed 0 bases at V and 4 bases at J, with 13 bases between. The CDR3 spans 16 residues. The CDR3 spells CASSQDTERQYNEQFF. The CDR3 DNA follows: TGTGCCAGCAGCCAAGATACCGAGCGGCAATACAATGAGCAGTTCTTC.

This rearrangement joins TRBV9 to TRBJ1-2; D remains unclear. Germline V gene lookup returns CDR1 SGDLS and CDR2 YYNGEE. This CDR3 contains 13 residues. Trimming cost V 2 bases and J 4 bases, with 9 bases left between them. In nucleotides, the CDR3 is TGTGCCAGCAGCGTTTCTGACTCCTATGGCTACACCTTC. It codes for CASSVSDSYGYTF.

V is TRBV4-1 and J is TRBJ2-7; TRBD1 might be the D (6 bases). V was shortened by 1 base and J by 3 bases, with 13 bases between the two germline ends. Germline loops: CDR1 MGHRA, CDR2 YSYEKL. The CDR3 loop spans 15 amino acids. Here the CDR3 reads CASSQGDTPYYEQYF. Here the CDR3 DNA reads TGCGCCAGCAGCCAAGGGGACACCCCTTACTACGAGCAGTACTTC.

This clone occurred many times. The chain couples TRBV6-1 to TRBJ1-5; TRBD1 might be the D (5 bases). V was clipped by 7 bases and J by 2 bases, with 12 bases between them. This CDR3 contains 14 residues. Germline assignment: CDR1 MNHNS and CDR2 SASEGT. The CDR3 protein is CASTQGGGNQPQHF. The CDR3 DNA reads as TGTGCCAGCACCCAGGGTGGCGGCAATCAGCCCCAGCATTTT.

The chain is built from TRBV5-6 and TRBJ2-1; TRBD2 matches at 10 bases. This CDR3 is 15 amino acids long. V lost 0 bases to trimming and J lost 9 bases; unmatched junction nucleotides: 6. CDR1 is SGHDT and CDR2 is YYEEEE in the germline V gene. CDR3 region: CASSLELAGPVEQFF. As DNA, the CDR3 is TGTGCCAGCAGCTTGGAACTAGCGGGGCCGGTTGAGCAGTTCTTC.

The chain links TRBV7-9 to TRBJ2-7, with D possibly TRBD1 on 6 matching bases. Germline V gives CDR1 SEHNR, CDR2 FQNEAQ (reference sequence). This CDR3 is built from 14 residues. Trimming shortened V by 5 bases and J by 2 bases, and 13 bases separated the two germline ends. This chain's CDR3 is CASSRGDNPYEQYF. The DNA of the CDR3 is TGTGCCAGCAGCCGAGGGGACAACCCCTACGAGCAGTACTTC.

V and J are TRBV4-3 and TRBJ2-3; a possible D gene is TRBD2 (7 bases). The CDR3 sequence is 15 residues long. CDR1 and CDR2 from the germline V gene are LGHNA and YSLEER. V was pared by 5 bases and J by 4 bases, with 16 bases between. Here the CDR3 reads CASSSSGGAADTQYF. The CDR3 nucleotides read TGCGCCAGCAGCTCAAGTGGGGGGGCAGCAGATACGCAGTATTTT.

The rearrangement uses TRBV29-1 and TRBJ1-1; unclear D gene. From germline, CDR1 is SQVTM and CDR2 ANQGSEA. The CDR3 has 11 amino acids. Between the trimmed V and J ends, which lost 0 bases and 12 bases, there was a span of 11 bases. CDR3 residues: CSVEDGRGSFF. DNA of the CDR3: TGCAGCGTTGAAGACGGGCGCGGGTCTTTCTTT.

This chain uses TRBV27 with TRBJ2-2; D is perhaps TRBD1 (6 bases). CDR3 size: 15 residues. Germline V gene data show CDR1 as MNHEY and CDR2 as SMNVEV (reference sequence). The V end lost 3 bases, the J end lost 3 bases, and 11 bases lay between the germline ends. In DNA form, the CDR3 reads TGTGCCAGCAGTTTTGAGACAGGTGACACCGGGGAGCTGTTTTTT. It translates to CASSFETGDTGELFF.

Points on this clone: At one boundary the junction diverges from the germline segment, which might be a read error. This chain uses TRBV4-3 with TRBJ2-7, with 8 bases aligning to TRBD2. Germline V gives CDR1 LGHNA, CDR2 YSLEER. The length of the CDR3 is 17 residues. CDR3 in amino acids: CASSQDRSGLGTYEQYF. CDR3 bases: TGCGCCAGCAGTCAAGACCGGTCGGGACTAGGGACCTACGAGCAGTACTTC.